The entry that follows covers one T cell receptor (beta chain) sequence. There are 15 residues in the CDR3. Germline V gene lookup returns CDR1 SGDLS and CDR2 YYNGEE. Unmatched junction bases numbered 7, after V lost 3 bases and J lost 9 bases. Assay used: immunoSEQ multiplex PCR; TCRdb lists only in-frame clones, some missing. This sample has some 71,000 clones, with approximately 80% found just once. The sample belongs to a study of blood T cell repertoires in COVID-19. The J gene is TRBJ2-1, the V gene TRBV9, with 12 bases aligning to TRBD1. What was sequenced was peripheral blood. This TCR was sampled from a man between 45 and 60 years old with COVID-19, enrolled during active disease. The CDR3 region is CASSAGTGGFSEQFF. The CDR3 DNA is TGTGCCAGCAGCGCCGGGACAGGGGGCTTTAGTGAGCAGTTCTTC.